Below are 27 T cell receptor beta chains sequenced from a single sample in a study of blood T cell repertoires in COVID-19. Only in-frame clones appear in the TCRdb table, and some are missing; sequencing was by immunoSEQ multiplex PCR. Of 35,000 to 50,000 clones listed, more than 75% are singletons. Sequences were obtained from peripheral blood. Receptors originate from a human donor in a cohort sampled during active COVID-19.

CDR3 region: CASSLGTPGTNEKLFF. CDR3 nucleotides: TGTGCCAGCTCATTGGGGACACCCGGAACTAATGAAAAACTGTTTTTT. This rearrangement joins TRBV18 to TRBJ1-4, with D possibly being TRBD1 (6 bases). This CDR3 has 16 residues. The V gene lost 5 bases and the J gene lost 1 base, with 14 bases spanning the gap. Germline V lookup: CDR1 KGHSH, CDR2 LQKENI.

CDR3: CSVGGQWDNEQFF. CDR3 DNA: TGCAGCGTAGGGGGACAGTGGGACAATGAGCAGTTCTTC. J is TRBJ2-1 and V is TRBV29-1; the match to TRBD1 covers 7 bases. The germline CDR1 and CDR2 sequences are SQVTM and ANQGSEA. The CDR3 extends over 13 amino acids. The V gene end was trimmed by 6 bases and the J gene end by 5 bases; junction bases not matched to a gene: 7.

CDR3 sequence reads: CASSLGSDTGELFF. CDR3 coding DNA: TGTGCCAGCAGTTTAGGCAGTGACACCGGGGAGCTGTTTTTT. This chain connects TRBV27 to TRBJ2-2, with D unresolved. The CDR3 spans 14 residues. With 2 bases removed from V and 3 bases from J, the gap between germline ends came to 7 bases. Germline loops: CDR1 MNHEY, CDR2 SMNVEV (reference sequence).

The chain joins TRBV15 to TRBJ2-6; possible D gene TRBD1, 5 bases. This CDR3 region has 16 residues. Germline CDR1 LNHNV, CDR2 YYDKDF (reference sequence). Trimming took 1 base from V and 4 from J, leaving 11 bases between them. For the CDR3, the DNA is TGTGCCACCAGCAGAGTATTGAGACAGGGGGCCAACGTCCTGACTTTC. Encoded protein: CATSRVLRQGANVLTF. The complete variable domain, with remaining parts taken from reference TRBV15 and TRBJ2-6, reads DAMVIQNPRYQVTQFGKPVTLSCSQTLNHNVMYWYQQKSSQAPKLLFHYYDKDFNNEADTPDNFQSRRPNTSFCFLDIRSPGLGDTAMYLCATSRVLRQGANVLTFGAGSRLTVL.

The chain combines TRBV3-1 (or the pseudogene TRBV3-2) with TRBJ2-7, with D tentatively TRBD1 (5 bases). Trimming left V 0 bases short and J 3 bases short, with 18 bases between. This CDR3 contains 17 residues. Per germline, CDR1 LGHDT and CDR2 YNNKEL (reference sequence). This chain's CDR3 is CASSQELRQTISYEQYF. CDR3 DNA sequence: TGTGCCAGCAGCCAAGAGTTGCGACAGACAATTAGCTACGAGCAGTACTTC.

This clone has a handful of counts. The chain employs TRBV9 and TRBJ2-5, with TRBD2 identical over 9 bases. The germline gives CDR1 SGDLS, CDR2 YYNGEE. J lost 4 bases, V lost 0 bases, and 4 bases had no gene match. The CDR3 extends over 15 amino acids. The DNA of the CDR3 is TGTGCCAGCAGCGTAGGCGGCGGGAGGGGAGAGACCCAGTACTTC. Translation gives CASSVGGGRGETQYF.

J is TRBJ1-6 and V is TRBV19, with 7 bases identical to TRBD1. The J segment lost 4 bases and the V segment lost 4 bases, leaving 4 bases of the junction unmatched. The germline V gene encodes CDR1 LNHDA and CDR2 SQIVND (reference sequence). The CDR3 loop spans 15 amino acids. DNA for the CDR3: TGTGCCAGTAGTACAACAGGGGAATATAATTCACCCCTCCACTTT. This gives the protein CASSTTGEYNSPLHF.

V and J are TRBV24-1 and TRBJ2-7; maybe TRBD2 (6 bases). The CDR3 totals 17 residues. V lost 9 bases, J lost 6 bases, and 29 bases lay in between. Germline V gene data show CDR1 as KGHDR and CDR2 as SFDVKD. This CDR3 is CATAPGKGTHLGGEQYF. CDR3 nucleotides: TGTGCCACCGCCCCGGGGAAAGGCACCCACTTGGGAGGCGAGCAGTACTTC.

This chain joins TRBV29-1 and TRBJ2-5; D may be TRBD2 (6 bases). V lost 3 bases and J 5 bases, leaving 10 bases between the germline ends. The CDR3 is 12 amino acids. Germline-derived CDR1 and CDR2 are SQVTM and ANQGSEA. The CDR3 region is CSVEGGSETQYF. DNA for the CDR3: TGCAGCGTTGAGGGAGGCTCCGAGACCCAGTACTTC.

The chain is built from TRBV11-2 and TRBJ1-4, with no clear D. Trimming removed 2 bases at V and 1 base at J, with 8 bases between. CDR1 is SGHAT, CDR2 FQNNGV, per germline. The CDR3 consists of 15 residues. Written as DNA, the CDR3 is TGTGCCAGCAGCTTAACGGAGGGAACTAATGAAAAACTGTTTTTT. Translating it yields CASSLTEGTNEKLFF.

V is TRBV5-8 and J is TRBJ1-1; D ambiguous. CDR1 SGHTS and CDR2 YDEGEE come from the germline V gene. The CDR3 runs 15 residues. Trimming cost V 1 base and J 4 bases, with 14 bases left between them. CDR3 nucleotide sequence: TGTGCCAGCAGCTTGAGGCGAGGGAGTGCCACTGAAGCTTTCTTT. It yields the protein CASSLRRGSATEAFF.

The rearrangement joins TRBV6-5 to TRBJ2-2, with unresolved D. Germline CDR1 reads MNHEY; CDR2 reads SVGAGI. This CDR3 contains 13 residues. V shed 2 bases and J shed 7 bases, with 8 bases lying between them. In nucleotides, the CDR3 is TGTGCCAGCAGTTACCAAATCAACGGGGAGCTGTTTTTT. It yields the protein CASSYQINGELFF.

V gene TRBV7-2 combines with J gene TRBJ2-3, with D possibly being TRBD2 (5 bases). CDR1 SGHTA and CDR2 FQGNSA come from the germline V gene. Between the trimmed V and J ends, which lost 2 bases and 3 bases, there was a span of 12 bases. The CDR3 sequence is 15 residues long. Here the CDR3 DNA reads TGTGCCAGCAGCTTATCCGGCGGGTTGACAGATACGCAGTATTTT. Translation gives CASSLSGGLTDTQYF.

This chain links TRBV10-3 with TRBJ1-5; TRBD1 matches 7 bases. Germline V gene lookup returns CDR1 ENHRY and CDR2 SYGVKD. The CDR3 sequence is 13 residues long. Trimming removed 6 bases from V and 3 bases from J; junction bases left unmatched: 2. CDR3 protein: CAIRGQINQPQHF. CDR3 nucleotide sequence: TGTGCCATCAGGGGACAGATCAATCAGCCCCAGCATTTT.

The rearrangement links TRBV7-9 to TRBJ2-6, with 7 bases aligning to TRBD1. The CDR3 has 16 residues. Germline V gene sequence: CDR1 SEHNR, CDR2 FQNEAQ (reference sequence). Trimming at V came to 3 bases and at J to 0 bases, leaving 2 bases not matched to a gene. CDR3 amino acids: CASSFYRGSGANVLTF. In nucleotides, the CDR3 is TGTGCCAGCAGCTTTTACAGGGGCTCTGGGGCCAACGTCCTGACTTTC.

The V call is TRBV7-9, the J call TRBJ1-1; D might be TRBD1 (5 bases). Germline CDR1 reads SEHNR; CDR2 reads FQNEAQ (reference sequence). This CDR3 spans 13 amino acids. V lost 6 bases, J lost 1 base, and 9 bases lay in between. CDR3 loop: CASRTGENTEAFF. The DNA for the CDR3 is TGTGCCAGCAGGACGGGGGAGAACACTGAAGCTTTCTTT.

This clone was observed a few times. This chain uses TRBV28 with TRBJ1-1, with TRBD1 matching over 8 bases. J gave up 0 bases and V 9 bases, and 9 bases lay outside the gene matches. Germline-derived CDR1 and CDR2 are MDHEN and SYDVKM. There are 15 residues in the CDR3. This CDR3 reads CASSETGALNTEAFF. The CDR3 DNA reads as TGTGCCAGTTCCGAGACAGGGGCCCTGAACACTGAAGCTTTCTTT.

The chain is built from TRBV6-6 and TRBJ1-1; D is perhaps TRBD1 (6 bases). The V end was cut by 0 bases, the J end by 4 bases, with 12 bases between. From germline, CDR1 is MNHNY and CDR2 SVGAGI (reference sequence). This CDR3 is 15 amino acids long. CDR3 amino acids: CASSYSAGAGTEAFF. The CDR3 DNA reads TGTGCCAGCAGTTACTCGGCGGGGGCGGGCACTGAAGCTTTCTTT.

The CDR3 reads CASSPEVGSSYNEQFF. CDR3 sequence (DNA): TGTGCCAGCAGCCCTGAGGTGGGGAGCTCCTACAATGAGCAGTTCTTC. This rearrangement joins TRBV7-6 to TRBJ2-1; a possible D gene is TRBD2 (5 bases). V was shortened by 5 bases and J by 0 bases, with 14 bases between the two germline ends. Germline V gives CDR1 SGHVS, CDR2 FNYEAQ. The CDR3 covers 16 residues.

This chain joins TRBV19 and TRBJ1-1, with D maybe TRBD1 (6 bases). V lost 5 bases to trimming and J lost 0 bases, with 10 bases between them. The CDR3 is 14 residues long. Germline V gene lookup returns CDR1 LNHDA and CDR2 SQIVND (reference sequence). CDR3 amino acids: CASSVQGLNTEAFF. DNA for the CDR3: TGTGCCAGTAGTGTACAGGGCCTGAACACTGAAGCTTTCTTT.

This clone was recorded only once. The V and J genes are TRBV9 and TRBJ2-5; 7 bases align to TRBD1. The CDR3 totals 15 residues. Germline lookup yields CDR1 SGDLS and CDR2 YYNGEE. V gave up 1 base and J gave up 2 bases; unmatched junction bases: 5. CDR3 nucleotides: TGTGCCAGCAGCGTAAACCCCAGGGGGCAAGAGACCCAGTACTTC. This codes for CASSVNPRGQETQYF.

The chain has TRBV2 and TRBJ2-7; TRBD2 agrees at 10 bases. The V and J ends lost 8 bases and 2 bases, in that order; junction bases with no gene match: 15. CDR1 SNHLY and CDR2 FYNNEI come from the germline V gene. This CDR3 spans 17 amino acids. The CDR3 loop is CASVGLAEPSTPYEQYF. The CDR3 DNA reads as TGTGCCAGCGTAGGACTAGCGGAGCCCTCCACCCCCTACGAGCAGTACTTC.

This clone was counted a single time. The rearrangement joins TRBV12-3 or TRBV12-4 to TRBJ2-1; a possible D gene is TRBD1 (5 bases). Trimming removed 5 bases at V and 8 bases at J, with 10 bases between. The CDR3 sequence is 12 residues long. CDR3 DNA sequence: TGTGCCAGCAGTCCCAGGGTGTATGAGCAGTTCTTC. Translated: CASSPRVYEQFF.

The CDR3 here is CASSFGTGGTGELFF. The CDR3 region has the DNA TGTGCCAGCAGTTTCGGGACAGGGGGTACCGGGGAGCTGTTTTTT. This chain connects TRBV28 to TRBJ2-2, with 11 bases aligning to TRBD1. Trimming took 3 bases from V and 5 from J; bases not matched to a gene: 2. The germline V gene encodes CDR1 MDHEN and CDR2 SYDVKM. CDR3 length: 15 amino acids.

The chain couples TRBV28 to TRBJ1-1, with D unresolved. The CDR3 loop spans 18 amino acids. V was shortened by 4 bases and J by 3 bases, with 24 bases between the two germline ends. Germline lookup yields CDR1 MDHEN and CDR2 SYDVKM. CDR3: CASSSPTPAVAGYTEAFF. CDR3 DNA: TGTGCCAGCAGTTCCCCGACCCCGGCGGTTGCGGGGTACACTGAAGCTTTCTTT.

This chain joins TRBV2 and TRBJ1-6; 8 bases are shared with TRBD1. The CDR3 has 15 residues. The junction had 8 bases not matched to a gene; V was cut back by 6 bases and J by 7 bases. The germline gives CDR1 SNHLY, CDR2 FYNNEI. The CDR3 nucleotides are TGTGCCAGCAGCCTCGGTGGGACAGGAAATTCACCCCTCCACTTT. This translates into CASSLGGTGNSPLHF.

The chain combines TRBV5-1 with TRBJ2-4; D is ambiguous. Germline V gene lookup returns CDR1 SGHRS and CDR2 YFSETQ. CDR3 length: 13 amino acids. Between the trimmed V and J ends, which lost 1 base and 8 bases, there was a span of 10 bases. CDR3 coding DNA: TGCGCCAGCAGCTTGATGGGCCCGGACATTCAGTACTTC. This gives the protein CASSLMGPDIQYF.